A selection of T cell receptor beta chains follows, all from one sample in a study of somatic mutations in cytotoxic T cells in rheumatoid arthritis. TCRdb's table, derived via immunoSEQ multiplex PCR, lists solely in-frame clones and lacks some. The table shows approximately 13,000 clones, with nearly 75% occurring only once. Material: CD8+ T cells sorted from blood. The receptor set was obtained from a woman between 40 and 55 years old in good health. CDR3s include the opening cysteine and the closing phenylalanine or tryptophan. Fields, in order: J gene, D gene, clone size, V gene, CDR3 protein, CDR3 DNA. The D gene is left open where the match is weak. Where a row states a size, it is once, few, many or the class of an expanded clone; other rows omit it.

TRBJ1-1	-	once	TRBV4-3	CASSQDIGGYTEAFF	TGCGCCAGCAGCCAAGATATAGGGGGATATACTGAAGCTTTCTTT
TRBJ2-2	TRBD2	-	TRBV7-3	CASSQITTLAGGPDGELFF	TGTGCCAGCAGCCAAATAACCACGCTAGCGGGAGGGCCTGACGGGGAGCTGTTTTTT
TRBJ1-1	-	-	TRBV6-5	CASSYSQGYNTEAFF	TGTGCCAGCAGTTACTCACAGGGTTATAACACTGAAGCTTTCTTT
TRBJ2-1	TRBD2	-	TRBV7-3	CASSFLAGGWNEQFF	TGTGCCAGCAGCTTTCTAGCGGGAGGGTGGAATGAGCAGTTCTTC
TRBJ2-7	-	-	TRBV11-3	CASSGQGNSYEQYF	TGTGCCAGCAGCGGGCAGGGGAACTCCTACGAGCAGTACTTC
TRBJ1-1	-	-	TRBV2	CASSKGWGLNTEAFF	TGTGCCAGCAGTAAAGGGTGGGGGTTGAACACTGAAGCTTTCTTT
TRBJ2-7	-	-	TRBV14	CASSQDSYEQYF	TGTGCCAGCAGCCAAGACTCCTACGAGCAGTACTTC
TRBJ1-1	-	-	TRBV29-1	CSVDSRMNTEAFF	TGCAGCGTTGATTCTCGGATGAACACTGAAGCTTTCTTT
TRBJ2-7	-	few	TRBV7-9	CASSLRGLEQYF	TGTGCCAGCAGCTTACGGGGGCTCGAGCAGTACTTC
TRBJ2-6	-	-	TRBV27	CASSLSVVGGGANVLTF	TGTGCCAGCAGTTTATCGGTGGTGGGGGGAGGGGCCAACGTCCTGACTTTC
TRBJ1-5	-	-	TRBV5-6	CASSLSPGGNQPQHF	TGTGCCAGCAGCTTGAGCCCGGGAGGCAATCAGCCCCAGCATTTT
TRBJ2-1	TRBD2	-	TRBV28	CASSFPASGGGNEQFF	TGTGCCAGCAGTTTCCCCGCTAGCGGGGGGGGCAATGAGCAGTTCTTC
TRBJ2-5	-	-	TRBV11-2	CASSLFPWETQYF	TGTGCCAGCAGTTTATTTCCTTGGGAGACCCAGTACTTC
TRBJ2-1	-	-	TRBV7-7	CASSFGLSPYNEQFF	TGTGCCAGCAGCTTCGGCCTTTCCCCTTACAATGAGCAGTTCTTC
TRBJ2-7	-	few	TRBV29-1	CSVENTPYEQYF	TGCAGCGTTGAGAACACCCCCTACGAGCAGTACTTC
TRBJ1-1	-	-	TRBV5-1	CASSPELTANTEAFF	TGCGCCAGCAGCCCCGAACTGACAGCGAACACTGAAGCTTTCTTT
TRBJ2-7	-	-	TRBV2	CASSGSVDEQYF	TGTGCCAGCAGTGGGTCAGTTGACGAGCAGTACTTC
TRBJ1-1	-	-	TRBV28	CASSLGDVNTEAFF	TGTGCCAGCAGTTTGGGAGACGTGAACACTGAAGCTTTCTTT
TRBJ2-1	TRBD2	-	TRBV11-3	CASSLDGLAPSYNEQFF	TGTGCCAGCAGCTTAGACGGACTAGCCCCATCCTACAATGAGCAGTTCTTC
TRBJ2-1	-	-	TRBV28	CASSPLEGSSYNEQFF	TGTGCCAGCAGTCCCCTTGAGGGAAGCTCCTACAATGAGCAGTTCTTC
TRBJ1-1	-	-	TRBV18	CASSPPAISWTEAFF	TGTGCCAGCTCACCACCGGCCATTTCATGGACTGAAGCTTTCTTT
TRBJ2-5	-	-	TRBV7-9	CASSLPEGQSQETQYF	TGTGCCAGCAGCTTGCCCGAGGGGCAGTCTCAAGAGACCCAGTACTTC
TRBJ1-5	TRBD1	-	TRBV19	CASIPAGGNQPQHF	TGTGCCAGTATCCCGGCAGGGGGGAATCAGCCCCAGCATTTT
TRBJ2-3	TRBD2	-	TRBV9	CASSVVGRATDTQYF	TGTGCCAGCAGCGTAGTAGGGAGGGCGACAGATACGCAGTATTTT
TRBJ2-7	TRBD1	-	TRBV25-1	CASRGQSNSYEQYF	TGTGCCAGCAGGGGACAGAGTAACTCCTACGAGCAGTACTTC
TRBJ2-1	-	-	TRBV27	CASSLSGNEQFF	TGTGCCAGCAGTTTATCGGGCAATGAGCAGTTCTTC
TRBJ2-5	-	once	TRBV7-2	CASSLVWLNQETQYF	TGTGCCAGCAGCTTAGTATGGCTCAACCAAGAGACCCAGTACTTC
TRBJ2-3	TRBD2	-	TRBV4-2	CASSQSTSGGTDTQYF	TGTGCCAGCAGCCAAAGTACTAGCGGGGGAACAGATACGCAGTATTTT
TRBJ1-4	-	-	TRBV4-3	CASSQESGNEKLFF	TGCGCCAGCAGCCAAGAGTCCGGTAATGAAAAACTGTTTTTT
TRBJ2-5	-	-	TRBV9	CASSDLQETQYF	TGTGCCAGCAGCGACCTTCAAGAGACCCAGTACTTC
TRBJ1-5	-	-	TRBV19	CASSIVGAQPQHF	TGTGCCAGTAGTATAGTTGGGGCACAGCCCCAGCATTTT
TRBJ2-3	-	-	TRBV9	CASSANPPNGRARDTQYF	TGTGCCAGCAGCGCTAACCCCCCCAACGGGAGAGCGAGAGATACGCAGTATTTT
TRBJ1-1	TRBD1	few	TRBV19	CAGRGRGTEAFF	TGTGCCGGGAGGGGGCGCGGCACTGAAGCTTTCTTT
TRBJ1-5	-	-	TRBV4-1	CASSRQLNQPQHF	TGCGCCAGCAGTCGACAGTTGAATCAGCCCCAGCATTTT
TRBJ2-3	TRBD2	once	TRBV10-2	CASSDGGNTDTQYF	TGCGCCAGCAGTGACGGGGGGAATACAGATACGCAGTATTTT
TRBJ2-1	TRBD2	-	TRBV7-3	CASSSGTSGYNEQFF	TGTGCCAGCAGCTCCGGGACTAGCGGCTACAATGAGCAGTTCTTC
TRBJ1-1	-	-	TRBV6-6	CASRGTGNTEAFF	TGTGCCAGCAGAGGGACGGGGAACACTGAAGCTTTCTTT
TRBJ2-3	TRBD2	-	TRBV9	CASSSGLAGDRGTQYF	TGTGCCAGCAGCTCGGGACTAGCGGGAGATAGGGGTACGCAGTATTTT
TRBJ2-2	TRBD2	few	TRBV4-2	CASSEVAGGETGELFF	TGTGCCAGCAGCGAAGTGGCGGGAGGAGAGACCGGGGAGCTGTTTTTT
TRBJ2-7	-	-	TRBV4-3	CASSQEEGSGSYEQYF	TGCGCCAGCAGCCAAGAGGAAGGTAGCGGCTCCTACGAGCAGTACTTC